Shown below are 21 T cell receptor beta chains from a single sample sequenced in a study of cytomegalovirus exposure and HLA in healthy donors. 60 Vbeta and 13 Jbeta primers were used in PCR. Clones were sequenced by immunoSEQ multiplex PCR, and TCRdb holds only the in-frame ones, with some missing. Among about 180,000 clones listed, about four fifths were seen once. Sequenced input: PBMCs. The receptor source for this set is a male donor in good health and CMV-seronegative.

The chain joins TRBV6-1 to TRBJ2-3; 7 bases match TRBD2. The CDR3 is 16 residues long. The germline gives CDR1 MNHNS, CDR2 SASEGT. Losses at the gene ends were 3 bases for V and 4 bases for J; bases not matched to a gene: 10. The CDR3 region is CASSEASGGAPDTQYF. The CDR3 DNA sequence: TGTGCCAGCAGTGAGGCTTCGGGGGGAGCCCCAGATACGCAGTATTTT.

Points on this clone: Other DNA sequences in this sample translate to the same CDR3. The CDR3 DNA sequence: TGTGCCTGGAGTGCAGGACAGAGCAATCAGCCCCAGCATTTT. It codes for CAWSAGQSNQPQHF. The chain joins TRBV30 to TRBJ1-5, with a weak D call TRBD1 (6 bases). V was trimmed by 1 base and J by 1 base, leaving 8 bases between them. The CDR3 extends over 14 amino acids. Germline V CDR1 and CDR2: GTSNPN, SVGIG (reference sequence).

J is TRBJ1-2 and V is TRBV6-6, with D possibly matching TRBD1 (6 bases). Trimming shortened V by 7 bases and J by 2 bases, and 20 bases separated the two germline ends. Looked up from germline, CDR1 is MNHNY and CDR2 is SVGAGI (reference sequence). The CDR3 length is 16 residues. CDR3 bases: TGTGCCAGCAATAACGATAACACGGGGGGCAACTATGGCTACACCTTC. Protein sequence: CASNNDNTGGNYGYTF.

V is TRBV6-5 and J is TRBJ2-3; D not certain. The germline V gene encodes CDR1 MNHEY and CDR2 SVGAGI. V dropped 6 bases and J dropped 2 bases, with 9 bases sitting between them. This CDR3 contains 13 residues. The CDR3 nucleotides are TGTGCCAGCAGCCTAGGTTACACAGATACGCAGTATTTT. Amino acids: CASSLGYTDTQYF.

The rearrangement joins TRBV28 to TRBJ1-1; maybe TRBD1 (5 bases). The CDR3 runs 14 residues. Germline V gene sequence: CDR1 MDHEN, CDR2 SYDVKM. The V end lost 3 bases, the J end lost 4 bases, and 12 bases lay between the germline ends. CDR3 protein: CASSFGGFGTEAFF. The DNA of the CDR3 is TGTGCCAGCAGTTTTGGGGGGTTCGGCACTGAAGCTTTCTTT.

The V gene is TRBV28, the J gene TRBJ2-1; TRBD2 aligns across 9 bases. The junction had 5 bases not matched to a gene; V was cut back by 8 bases and J by 6 bases. The germline V gene encodes CDR1 MDHEN and CDR2 SYDVKM. This CDR3 has 13 amino acids. The CDR3 DNA is TGTGCCAGCCGACTAGCGGCAACCAATGAGCAGTTCTTC. Translated: CASRLAATNEQFF.

This clone was found once. The chain is built from TRBV7-2 and TRBJ2-5, with 7 bases matching TRBD2. V lost 2 bases and J lost 4; bases outside the gene matches: 13. The CDR3 extends over 17 amino acids. Germline lookup yields CDR1 SGHTA and CDR2 FQGNSA. CDR3 bases: TGTGCCAGCAGCTTATTCGCCGGCGGGAGTTTGGGAGAGACCCAGTACTTC. Protein sequence: CASSLFAGGSLGETQYF.

The rearrangement uses TRBV11-2 and TRBJ2-6; D unclear. The CDR3 runs 14 residues. Between the trimmed V and J ends, which lost 2 bases and 3 bases, there was a span of 5 bases. Germline V gene lookup returns CDR1 SGHAT and CDR2 FQNNGV. CDR3 nucleotides: TGTGCCAGCAGCTTAAGAGGTGGGGCCAACGTCCTGACTTTC. It codes for CASSLRGGANVLTF.

The V and J genes are TRBV6-1 and TRBJ2-7, with D unclear. V was shortened by 0 bases and J by 6 bases, with 6 bases between the two germline ends. This CDR3 contains 12 residues. The germline V gene has CDR1 MNHNS and CDR2 SASEGT. CDR3 sequence: CASSEATSEQYF. The DNA of the CDR3 is TGTGCCAGCAGTGAAGCTACCAGCGAGCAGTACTTC.

This chain links TRBV6-5 with TRBJ1-2; D is possibly TRBD1 (5 bases). CDR3 length: 16 amino acids. Germline CDR1 reads MNHEY; CDR2 reads SVGAGI. Trimming removed 4 bases from V and 5 bases from J, with 20 bases in between. This CDR3 is CASSSALRGEEYGYTF. The CDR3 region has the DNA TGTGCCAGCAGTTCAGCGCTGCGGGGGGAAGAGTATGGCTACACCTTC.

The chain links TRBV18 to TRBJ2-1; TRBD1 agrees at 7 bases. Unmatched junction bases numbered 10, after V lost 4 bases and J lost 7 bases. Per the germline V gene, CDR1 is KGHSH and CDR2 is LQKENI. The CDR3 extends over 15 amino acids. The CDR3 is CASSRAPGQINEQFF. In nucleotides, the CDR3 is TGTGCCAGCTCACGAGCGCCGGGACAGATAAATGAGCAGTTCTTC.

Only a few counts were recorded for this clone. The chain couples TRBV5-6 to TRBJ1-3; D gene uncertain. The CDR3 runs 14 residues. Trimming removed 4 bases at V and 0 bases at J, with 8 bases between. Germline lookup yields CDR1 SGHDT and CDR2 YYEEEE. The CDR3 nucleotides are TGTGCCAGCAGCCCCAACTACTCTGGAAACACCATATATTTT. This translates into CASSPNYSGNTIYF.

The chain links TRBV13 to TRBJ2-3; D uncertain. The CDR3 spans 12 residues. CDR1 and CDR2 from the germline V gene are PRHDT and FYEKMQ (reference sequence). Trimming pared 3 bases from V and 3 bases from J, leaving 4 bases between. The CDR3 DNA is TGTGCCAGCAGCTTCGGTACAGATACGCAGTATTTT. Protein product: CASSFGTDTQYF.

This chain connects TRBV28 to TRBJ1-1; the D is unclear. The CDR3 consists of 13 residues. V was clipped by 2 bases and J by 1 base, with 5 bases between them. Germline-derived CDR1 and CDR2 are MDHEN and SYDVKM. CDR3 nucleotide sequence: TGTGCCAGCAGTTTAACACCGAACACTGAAGCTTTCTTT. This codes for CASSLTPNTEAFF.

The chain has TRBV30 and TRBJ2-1; 8 positions match TRBD2. This CDR3 has 15 residues. V lost 1 base, J lost 0 bases, and 2 bases stayed unmatched. CDR1 GTSNPN and CDR2 SVGIG come from the germline V gene (reference sequence). The CDR3 protein is CAWSGSGGSYNEQFF. CDR3 coding DNA: TGTGCCTGGAGTGGGAGCGGGGGCTCCTACAATGAGCAGTTCTTC.

The V and J genes are TRBV25-1 and TRBJ1-1; TRBD1 matches 7 bases. The CDR3 spans 13 residues. Germline V gives CDR1 MGHDK, CDR2 SYGVNS. The J segment lost 4 bases and the V segment lost 9 bases, leaving 8 bases of the junction unmatched. CDR3 nucleotide sequence: TGTGCCAGTCGCACAGGGGTTGGCACTGAAGCTTTCTTT. As protein: CASRTGVGTEAFF. Supplemented by reference TRBV25-1 and TRBJ1-1, the full variable domain reads EADIYQTPRYLVIGTGKKITLECSQTMGHDKMYWYQQDPGMELHLIHYSYGVNSTEKGDLSSESTVSRIRTEHFPLTLESARPSHTSQYLCASRTGVGTEAFFGQGTRLTVV.

The chain employs TRBV6-5 and TRBJ2-3; TRBD1 aligns across 12 bases. The J segment lost 4 bases and the V segment lost 5 bases, leaving 4 bases of the junction unmatched. This CDR3 region has 15 residues. Germline-derived CDR1 and CDR2 are MNHEY and SVGAGI. The chain's CDR3 is CASSIRDRGPDTQYF. DNA of the CDR3: TGTGCCAGCAGTATCCGGGACAGGGGGCCAGATACGCAGTATTTT.

The table lists this clone with a few counts. This chain joins TRBV28 and TRBJ1-6, with D possibly TRBD1 on 5 matching bases. Germline assignment: CDR1 MDHEN and CDR2 SYDVKM. Trimming removed 3 bases from V and 6 bases from J, with 9 bases in between. This CDR3 has 14 amino acids. The CDR3 DNA follows: TGTGCCAGCAGTTTGACAGCTACTAATTCACCCCTCCACTTT. Protein: CASSLTATNSPLHF.

The J gene is TRBJ1-1, the V gene TRBV7-2; 7 bases fit TRBD1. The V gene's germline CDR1 is SGHTA and CDR2 FQGNSA. This CDR3 is 15 amino acids long. The trim removed 3 bases at V and 3 bases at J, leaving 7 bases unmatched. DNA for the CDR3: TGTGCCAGCAGCTTTACGACAGGGATCGACACTGAAGCTTTCTTT. Amino acids: CASSFTTGIDTEAFF.

This chain uses TRBV7-7 with TRBJ2-7, with a tentative D call TRBD2 (5 bases). Trimming stripped 5 bases from V and 4 bases from J, with 15 bases between. The CDR3 contains 14 residues. The germline gives CDR1 SSHAT, CDR2 FNYEAQ (reference sequence). In DNA, the CDR3 is TGTGCCAGCAGCCCGCGTGCAGGCGGGTACGAGCAGTACTTC. It codes for CASSPRAGGYEQYF.

The chain couples TRBV29-1 to TRBJ1-5, with D unclear. Germline V gene lookup returns CDR1 SQVTM and CDR2 ANQGSEA. CDR3 length equals 12 residues. Deletions cut 4 bases from V and 11 bases from J, with 15 bases between. The CDR3 DNA is TGCAGCGTTGTCGGCTCCGCCGGGGCCCAGCATTTT. Protein product: CSVVGSAGAQHF.